The sequence of this T cell receptor beta chain was determined in a study of blood T cell repertoires in COVID-19. Study summary: From T cells, B-cell-depleted T cells, or PBMCs came the material, which was cDNA or gDNA.

Sequenced by immunoSEQ multiplex PCR; TCRdb stores in-frame clones only, minus some. The sample yields around 250,000 clones, 84% seen once. This clone was seen a handful of times. At the DNA level, this CDR3 is encoded by other sequences in the same sample as well. The CDR3 has 13 amino acids. The V end lost 3 bases, the J end lost 2 bases, and 10 bases lay between the germline ends. Germline lookup yields CDR1 DFQATT and CDR2 SNEGSKA (reference sequence). The source is a woman aged 40 to 55 who had recovered from COVID-19. The J gene is TRBJ1-1, the V gene TRBV20-1; D not certain. Sequencing was carried out using peripheral blood. The CDR3 DNA reads as TGCAGTGCTAGTAGTCAGTTAAACACTGAAGCTTTCTTT. This translates into CSASSQLNTEAFF.